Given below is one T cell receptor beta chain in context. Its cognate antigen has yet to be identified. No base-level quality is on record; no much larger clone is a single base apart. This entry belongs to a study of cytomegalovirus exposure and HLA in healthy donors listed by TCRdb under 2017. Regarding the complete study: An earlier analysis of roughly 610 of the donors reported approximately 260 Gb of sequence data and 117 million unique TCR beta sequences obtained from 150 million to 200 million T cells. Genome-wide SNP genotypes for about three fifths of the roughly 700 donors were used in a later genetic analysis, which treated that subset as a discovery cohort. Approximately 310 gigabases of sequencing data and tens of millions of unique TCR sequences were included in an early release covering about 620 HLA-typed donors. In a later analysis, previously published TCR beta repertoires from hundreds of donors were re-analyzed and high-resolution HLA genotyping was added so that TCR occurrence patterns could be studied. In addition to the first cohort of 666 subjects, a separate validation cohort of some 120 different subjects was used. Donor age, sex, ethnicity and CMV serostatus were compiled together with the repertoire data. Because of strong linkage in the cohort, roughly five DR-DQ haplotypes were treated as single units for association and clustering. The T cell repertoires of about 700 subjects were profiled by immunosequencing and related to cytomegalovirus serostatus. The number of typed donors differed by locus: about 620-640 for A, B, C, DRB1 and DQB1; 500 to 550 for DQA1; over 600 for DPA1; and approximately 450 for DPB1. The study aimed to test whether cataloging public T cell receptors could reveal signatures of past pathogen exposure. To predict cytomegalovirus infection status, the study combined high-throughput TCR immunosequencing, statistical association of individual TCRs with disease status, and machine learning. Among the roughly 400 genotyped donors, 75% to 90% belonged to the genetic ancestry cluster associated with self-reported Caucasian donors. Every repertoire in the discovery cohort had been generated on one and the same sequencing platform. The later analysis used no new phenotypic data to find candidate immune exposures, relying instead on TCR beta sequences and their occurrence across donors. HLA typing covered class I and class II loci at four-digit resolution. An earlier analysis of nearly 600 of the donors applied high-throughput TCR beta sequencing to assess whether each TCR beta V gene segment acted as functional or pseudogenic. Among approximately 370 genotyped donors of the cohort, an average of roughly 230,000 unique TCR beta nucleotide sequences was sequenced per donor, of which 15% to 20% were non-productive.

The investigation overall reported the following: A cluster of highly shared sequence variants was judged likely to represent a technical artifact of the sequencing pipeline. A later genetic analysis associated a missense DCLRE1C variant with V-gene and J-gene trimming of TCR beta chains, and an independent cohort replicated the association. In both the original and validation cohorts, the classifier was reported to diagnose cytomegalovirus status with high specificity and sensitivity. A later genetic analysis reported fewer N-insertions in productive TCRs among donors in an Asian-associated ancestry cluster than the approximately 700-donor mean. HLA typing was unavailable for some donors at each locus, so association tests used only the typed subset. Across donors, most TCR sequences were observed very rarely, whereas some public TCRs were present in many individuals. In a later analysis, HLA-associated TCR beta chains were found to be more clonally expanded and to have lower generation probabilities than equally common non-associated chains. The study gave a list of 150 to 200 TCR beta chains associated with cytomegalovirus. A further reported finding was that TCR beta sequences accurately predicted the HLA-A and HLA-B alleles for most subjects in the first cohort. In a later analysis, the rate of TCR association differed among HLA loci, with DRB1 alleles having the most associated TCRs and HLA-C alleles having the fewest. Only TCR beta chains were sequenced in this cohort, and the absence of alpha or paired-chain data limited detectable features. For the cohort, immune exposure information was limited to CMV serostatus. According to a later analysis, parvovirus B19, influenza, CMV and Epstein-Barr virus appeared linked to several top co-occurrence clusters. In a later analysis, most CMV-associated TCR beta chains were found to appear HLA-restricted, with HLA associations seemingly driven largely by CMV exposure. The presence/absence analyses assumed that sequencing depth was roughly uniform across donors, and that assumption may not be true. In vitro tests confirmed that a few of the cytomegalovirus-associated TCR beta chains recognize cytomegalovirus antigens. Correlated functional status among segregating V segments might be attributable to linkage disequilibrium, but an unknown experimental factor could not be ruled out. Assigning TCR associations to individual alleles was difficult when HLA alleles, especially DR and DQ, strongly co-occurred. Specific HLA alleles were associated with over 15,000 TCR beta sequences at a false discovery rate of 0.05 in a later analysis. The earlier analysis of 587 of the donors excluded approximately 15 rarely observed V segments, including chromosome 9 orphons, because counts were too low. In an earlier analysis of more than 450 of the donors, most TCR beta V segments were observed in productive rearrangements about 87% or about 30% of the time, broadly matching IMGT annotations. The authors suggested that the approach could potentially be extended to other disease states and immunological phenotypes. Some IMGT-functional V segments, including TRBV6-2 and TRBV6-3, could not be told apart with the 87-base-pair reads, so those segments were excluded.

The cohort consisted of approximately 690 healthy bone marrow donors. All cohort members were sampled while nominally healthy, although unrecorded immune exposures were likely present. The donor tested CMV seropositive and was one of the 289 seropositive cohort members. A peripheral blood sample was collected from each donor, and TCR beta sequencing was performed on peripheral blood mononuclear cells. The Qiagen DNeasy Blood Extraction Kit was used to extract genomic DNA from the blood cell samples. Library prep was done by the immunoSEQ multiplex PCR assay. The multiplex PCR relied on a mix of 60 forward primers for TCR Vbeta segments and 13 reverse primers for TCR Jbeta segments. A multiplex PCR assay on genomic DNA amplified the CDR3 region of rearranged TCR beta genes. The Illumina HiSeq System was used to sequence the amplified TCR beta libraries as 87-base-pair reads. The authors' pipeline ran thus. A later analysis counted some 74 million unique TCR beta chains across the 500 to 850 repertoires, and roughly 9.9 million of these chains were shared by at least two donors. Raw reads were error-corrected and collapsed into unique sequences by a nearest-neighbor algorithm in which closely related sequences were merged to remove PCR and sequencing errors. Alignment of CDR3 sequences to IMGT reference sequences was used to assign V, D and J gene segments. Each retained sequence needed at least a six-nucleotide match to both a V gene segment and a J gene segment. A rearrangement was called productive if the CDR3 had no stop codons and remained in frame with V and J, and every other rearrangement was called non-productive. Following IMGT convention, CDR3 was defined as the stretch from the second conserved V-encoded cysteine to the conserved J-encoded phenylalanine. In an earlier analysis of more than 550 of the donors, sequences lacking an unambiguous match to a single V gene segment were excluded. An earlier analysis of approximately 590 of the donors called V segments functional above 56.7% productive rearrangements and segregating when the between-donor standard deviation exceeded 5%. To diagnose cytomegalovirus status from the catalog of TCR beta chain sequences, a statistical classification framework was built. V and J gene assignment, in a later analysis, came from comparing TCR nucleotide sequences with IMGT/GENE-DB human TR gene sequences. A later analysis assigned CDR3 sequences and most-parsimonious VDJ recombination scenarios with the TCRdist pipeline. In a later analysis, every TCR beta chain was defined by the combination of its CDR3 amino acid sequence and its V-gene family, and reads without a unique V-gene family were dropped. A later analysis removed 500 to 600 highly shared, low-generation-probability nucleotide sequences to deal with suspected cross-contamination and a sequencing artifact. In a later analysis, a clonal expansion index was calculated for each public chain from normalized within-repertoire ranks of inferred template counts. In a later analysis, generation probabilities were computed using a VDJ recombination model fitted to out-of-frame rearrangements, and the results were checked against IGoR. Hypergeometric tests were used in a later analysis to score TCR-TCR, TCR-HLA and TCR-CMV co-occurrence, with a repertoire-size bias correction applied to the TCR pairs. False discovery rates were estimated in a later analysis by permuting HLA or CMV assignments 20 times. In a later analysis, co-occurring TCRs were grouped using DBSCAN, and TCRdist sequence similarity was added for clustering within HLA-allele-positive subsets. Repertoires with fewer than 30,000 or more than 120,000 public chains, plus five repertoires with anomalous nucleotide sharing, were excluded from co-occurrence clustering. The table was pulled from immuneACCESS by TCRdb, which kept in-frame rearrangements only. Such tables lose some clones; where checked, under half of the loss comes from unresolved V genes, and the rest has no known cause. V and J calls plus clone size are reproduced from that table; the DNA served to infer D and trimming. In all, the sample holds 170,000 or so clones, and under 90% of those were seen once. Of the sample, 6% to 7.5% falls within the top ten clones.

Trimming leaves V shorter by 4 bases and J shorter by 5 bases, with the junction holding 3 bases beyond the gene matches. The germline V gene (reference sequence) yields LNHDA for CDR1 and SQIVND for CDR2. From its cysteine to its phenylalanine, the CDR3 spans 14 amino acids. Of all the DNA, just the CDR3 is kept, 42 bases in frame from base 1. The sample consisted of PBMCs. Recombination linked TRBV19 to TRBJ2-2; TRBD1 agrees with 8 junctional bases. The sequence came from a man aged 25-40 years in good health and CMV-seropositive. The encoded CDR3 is CASSTQGATGELFF. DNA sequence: TGTGCCAGTAGTACGCAGGGGGCTACCGGGGAGCTGTTTTTT.